This T cell receptor beta chain was identified in a study of blood T cell repertoires in COVID-19. The overall study: Whether acute or convalescent, the COVID-19 samples came from the United States, Italy and Spain. The analysed material was cDNA or gDNA that came from T cells, B-cell-depleted T cells, or PBMCs.

Authors' methods: The authors estimated nucleated cell counts from reference gene primer amplification. Assay: immunoSEQ multiplex PCR; the TCRdb copy retains only in-frame clones and omits some. V and J calls and clone size are given by that table; D and trimming were obtained from the DNA. The sample has more than 95,000 clones; 86% are singletons. The CDR3 has 15 amino acids. Germline CDR1 is MNHEY and CDR2 is SVGAGI. The V gene end was trimmed by 6 bases and the J gene end by 5 bases; junction bases not matched to a gene: 10. To note about this clone: The same CDR3 is also encoded by other DNA sequences in this sample.

The chain recombines TRBV6-5 with TRBJ2-5; 9 positions agree with TRBD2. The sample was peripheral blood. The TCR comes from a woman in her fifties or sixties in a cohort sampled during active or convalescent COVID-19. CDR3 DNA sequence: TGTGCCAGCAGACTGAGTAGCGGGAGTGGTGAGACCCAGTACTTC. This translates into CASRLSSGSGETQYF.